This TCR beta chain was documented in a study of shared clonotypes between healthy human individuals. Details on this clone: Its specificity is not known.

V was trimmed by 5 bases and J by 2 bases, leaving 19 bases between them. CDR1 is MDHEN, CDR2 SYDVKM, per germline. The CDR3 covers 16 residues. Samples underwent the assay at deep level. Original processing methods: Filtering of immunoSEQ junctional sequences could not match full-length read filtering. Sequencing was performed with immunoSEQ multiplex PCR; in TCRdb, only in-frame clones are kept and a portion is missing. V, J and clone size were drawn from that table, and D and trimming were deduced from the DNA. Among hundreds of thousands of clones listed, approximately 96% were seen once. The naive CD8 population came from CD45RO-negative cells selected for CCR7, without terminally differentiated effector memory CD45RA+ cells. Broader study findings: Naive subsets, compared against memory subsets, generally had larger estimated richness values.

The gene calls are TRBV28 and TRBJ2-7; D is unclear. The material sequenced was naive CD8+ T cells sorted from blood. The TCR comes from a woman aged 30 to 39 in good health. The CDR3 protein is CASSPTVAALTYEQYF. In DNA, the CDR3 is TGTGCCAGCAGTCCCACAGTGGCGGCCCTCACCTACGAGCAGTACTTC.